This T cell receptor (beta chain) was captured by sequencing in a study of cytomegalovirus exposure and HLA in healthy donors. General study findings and limits: Three of the chains that were CMV-associated were confirmed in vitro to be specific for CMV antigens. Per published reports, the classifier diagnosed cytomegalovirus status with high specificity and sensitivity. Earlier findings revealed that most TCR beta V segments proved productive either about 90% or about 30% of the time.

As for the donors, each was a healthy bone marrow donor. The primer mix had 60 Vbeta and 13 Jbeta primers. Some clones are missing from TCRdb's copy, which holds only in-frame ones; the method was immunoSEQ multiplex PCR. Among about 140,000 clones, roughly 77% were seen once, and the ten largest hold 4% to 5.5%. The V gene lost 2 bases and the J gene lost 7 bases, with 10 bases spanning the gap. This CDR3 region has 12 residues. Germline CDR1 reads SGHKS; CDR2 reads YYEKEE (reference sequence). On this clone itself: What it binds is not known.

The sample taken for sequencing was PBMCs. This clonotype was obtained from a man aged 30 to 45 in good health. The rearrangement joins TRBV5-5 to TRBJ2-7, with D tentatively TRBD2 (7 bases). The CDR3 DNA sequence: TGTGCCAGCAGCTTCGGGGGGCAGGAGCAGTACTTC. Its protein product is CASSFGGQEQYF.